This TCR beta chain stems from a study of blood T cell repertoires in COVID-19 (dated by TCRdb to about 2020). About the full investigation: Samples covering the acute and convalescent phases of COVID-19 were provided by collaborators in the United States, Italy and Spain. The material from the prospective study consisted of cDNA or gDNA derived from T cells, B-cell-depleted T cells, or PBMCs. The dataset comprised deeply sampled blood TCRbeta repertoires from subjects exposed to, actively infected with, or recovered from COVID-19. A freely available public database, intended as a resource for researchers studying the immune response to SARS-CoV-2, is where the repertoires were released. The samples were drawn from two sources: the first 160 participants of the ongoing ImmuneRACE study, and 1,000 to 1,500 subjects contributed by 6 global collaborators. Sample metadata almost always included a de-identified subject ID, COVID-19 status, age in years and sex. HLA class I and class II types, where available, came from metadata supplied by the sample provider rather than from assay-based typing. Findings and caveats that apply to the study as a whole: The quantity of clinical and demographic metadata differed by source and by participant and was supplied without curation.

Whole blood was collected in K2EDTA tubes by collaborating institutions according to the institutions' own protocols. For TCRbeta analysis, collaborators shipped samples in one of three forms: frozen whole blood, isolated PBMCs, or DNA extracted from either of those sample types. The immunoSEQ Assay, a bias-controlled multiplex PCR, was used to amplify TCRbeta CDR3 regions from genomic DNA. The paper's data handling went like this. Within the assay, amplification of reference gene primers was used to estimate how many nucleated cells each sample contained. To quantify the absolute abundance of each unique TCRbeta CDR3 rearrangement, sequence reads were collapsed and filtered. Productive Simpson clonality was computed per sample as the square root of Simpson's diversity index over productive rearrangements. TCRdb carries this immuneACCESS record with in-frame sequences only. Its versions omit some clonotypes, under half of them owing to an unresolved V gene in the studies checked, with the rest unexplained. Clone size and V and J calls were adopted from that table, with D and trimming inferred from the DNA. This sample holds under 200,000 clones; about 85% were observed only once. About 9.1% of the sample comes from the top ten.

CDR1 SGHRS and CDR2 YFSETQ were looked up in the germline V gene. The CDR3 measures 13 amino acids from cysteine to phenylalanine. The DNA shown is the 39-base CDR3, in frame from base 1. Relative to germline, V is missing 5 bases and J is missing 6 bases, with 3 bases of the junction outside any gene match. Comment on this clone: Its antigen specificity is not known. No quality values exist for individual bases; no much larger clone is one base distant.

This clonotype was obtained from a woman older than 75 with acute or convalescent COVID-19. Sample: peripheral blood. This sequence uses TRBV5-1 and TRBJ2-7; TRBD1 fits 12 bases in the junction. The sequenced DNA: TGCGCCAGCAGGGGACAGGGGGCCGGCGAGCAGTACTTC. Its translation is CASRGQGAGEQYF.